The TCR beta chain under discussion was sequenced for a study of response to subunit inactivated influenza vaccine. This clonotype was observed a handful of times. What it recognizes is unknown. TCRdb re-called the RT-PCR reads with MiXCR, one entry per CDR3 protein. The sample consists of 600,000 to 850,000 distinct CDR3 sequences, 13% to 15% of them appearing once. Per the germline V gene, CDR1 is GTSNPN and CDR2 is SVGIG (reference sequence). After removal of 2 bases from V and 3 bases from J, the junction contained 6 bases not matched to a gene. This CDR3 has 14 amino acids. General study findings and limits: Each seasonal flu vaccination may recruit only limited new T cells, authors suggested.

The rearrangement joins TRBV30 to TRBJ2-7, with TRBD1 identical over 8 bases. The sample was PBMCs from blood, taken about 14 days before vaccination. The clonotype comes from a man aged 50 to 59 who received an inactivated influenza vaccine. The CDR3 region has the DNA TGTGCCTGGAGTCGGACAGGGACTGGCTACGAGCAGTACTTC. Protein sequence: CAWSRTGTGYEQYF.